This T cell receptor beta chain was sequenced in a study of T cell repertoires in cytomegalovirus infection (dated by TCRdb to the late 2010s). Study-wide context: Donor HLA type was relevant to the analysis, because carriage of CMV infection together with the matching HLA type was indicated by public TCR beta signatures.

TCRdb shows the sequencer as Illumina HiSeq 1500. In TCRdb, the public reads were trimmed at Q25 with fastp and aligned with MiXCR, with productive beta chains retained. Here each entry gathers all rows of one CDR3 protein and keeps the most common genes and DNA. Within this sample are some 130,000 distinct CDR3 sequences, with roughly 9% of them counted one time only. Around 9.1% of the sample lies in the top ten. This clonotype appeared many times. Its antigen target is currently unknown. No qualities accompany the bases; no much larger clone lies one base away. General study outcomes and caveats: The ex vivo response was dominated by HLA-C-restricted CMV-specific TCR beta clonotypes, which also provided the single most frequent clonotype in two of eight donors. In both this cohort and an independent roughly 350-donor cohort, the cumulative frequency of public TCR beta family members distinguished carriers of CMV infection plus the relevant HLA type.

CDR3 length: 15 amino acids, cysteine to phenylalanine. Of all the DNA, just the CDR3 is kept, 45 bases in frame from base 1. V is cut back by 4 bases and J by 6 bases, with 9 bases in the junction unmatched. According to the germline V gene, CDR1 reads SQVTM and CDR2 reads ANQGSEA. The source is a human donor in good health (CMV status not recorded). Some clones in this sample may be carry-over from other donors' samples. Sequenced: PBMCs. The V gene is TRBV29-1 and the J gene is TRBJ1-5; 10 of the junction bases match TRBD1. The DNA sequence is as follows: TGCAGCGTTGCCGCGGGGACAGGGGATGGTCAGCCCCAGCATTTT. Translation gives CSVAAGTGDGQPQHF.